This T cell receptor (beta chain) emerged from a study of control samples from healthy donors and cancer patients (dated by TCRdb to the early 2020s). Concerning this clone itself: Its antigen remains unidentified. Within one base of it there is no much larger clone, and no base qualities were kept.

Libraries were made using the immunoSEQ multiplex PCR assay. Entries here come from immuneACCESS through TCRdb and include only in-frame sequences with V and J called. Some clones fail to appear in such tables; in the studies checked, an unresolved V gene covers under half of the shortfall, and the cause of the remainder is unknown. Here the sample has 150,000 to 160,000 clones; 93% occur a single time. Of the sample, around 2.2% falls within the top ten clones. Sequences were obtained from blood. The TCR comes from a man aged 50-60 years in good health.

The CDR3 here reads CASRGGITEKLFF. The sequenced DNA: TGTGCCAGTCGAGGGGGTATTACTGAAAAACTGTTTTTT. This sequence uses TRBV19 and TRBJ1-4; a tentative D call is TRBD1 (6 bases match). CDR1 and CDR2 are read off the germline V gene (reference sequence) as LNHDA and SQIVND. There are 13 amino acids in the CDR3, from cysteine to phenylalanine inclusive. The DNA shown is the 39-base CDR3, in frame from base 1. A distance of 14 bases separates the germline ends of V and J, which lose 8 bases and 7 bases respectively.